The rows below give T cell receptor beta chains drawn from one sample of a study of breast tumors, draining lymph nodes, adjacent tissues. TCRdb re-derived calls from the multiplex PCR reads in MiXCR, one entry per CDR3 protein. The sample lists approximately 88,000 distinct CDR3 sequences, approximately 31% occurring once. Sequencing input: axillary lymph node tissue. Every receptor here comes from a female donor with breast cancer. Some clones in this sample may be carry-over from other donors' samples. Each CDR3 is given with its conserved first and last residue. Each record gives: CDR3 protein, J gene, V gene.

cdr3_aa: CASSTGQISYEQSF
j_call: TRBJ2-7
v_call: TRBV9

cdr3_aa: CASSARPGSNSPLHF
j_call: TRBJ1-6
v_call: TRBV6-4

cdr3_aa: CASKSGRTTDTQYF
j_call: TRBJ2-3
v_call: TRBV6-1

cdr3_aa: CASTVSPGNSPLHF
j_call: TRBJ1-6
v_call: TRBV5-5

cdr3_aa: CASSQGLAVSYNEQFF
j_call: TRBJ2-1
v_call: TRBV4-1

cdr3_aa: CASSRTGGGSYGQFF
j_call: TRBJ2-1
v_call: TRBV13

cdr3_aa: CASSLEGTGDTF
j_call: TRBJ1-2
v_call: TRBV12-3/TRBV12-4

cdr3_aa: CASSLTRTSGTSYNEQFF
j_call: TRBJ2-1
v_call: TRBV27

cdr3_aa: CASSWGLAHGGEQFF
j_call: TRBJ2-1
v_call: TRBV7-9

cdr3_aa: CASSQGPGQGIYGYTF
j_call: TRBJ1-2
v_call: TRBV7-2

cdr3_aa: CAWSARTDTQYF
j_call: TRBJ2-3
v_call: TRBV30

cdr3_aa: CASSLLGYEQFF
j_call: TRBJ2-1
v_call: TRBV11-3

cdr3_aa: CASSLGTIIEYF
j_call: TRBJ2-3
v_call: TRBV11-2

cdr3_aa: CASSEAGRLIYGYTF
j_call: TRBJ1-2
v_call: TRBV28

cdr3_aa: CASSLGTGEDYGYTF
j_call: TRBJ1-2
v_call: TRBV5-1

cdr3_aa: CASSQSIVWDTEAFF
j_call: TRBJ1-1
v_call: TRBV5-8

cdr3_aa: CASSLVGATYDNEQFF
j_call: TRBJ2-1
v_call: TRBV11-2

cdr3_aa: CASSRVATSGAYNEQFF
j_call: TRBJ2-1
v_call: TRBV7-2

cdr3_aa: CASSIRDRVGETQYF
j_call: TRBJ2-5
v_call: TRBV19

cdr3_aa: CSASSGVDQPQHF
j_call: TRBJ1-5
v_call: TRBV20-1

cdr3_aa: CASSAAVGYTF
j_call: TRBJ1-2
v_call: TRBV2

cdr3_aa: CASSYTQGLYSPLHF
j_call: TRBJ1-6
v_call: TRBV11-2

cdr3_aa: CASSPAGGYNEQFF
j_call: TRBJ2-1
v_call: TRBV12-3/TRBV12-4

cdr3_aa: CAWSATRSYEQYF
j_call: TRBJ2-7
v_call: TRBV30

cdr3_aa: CSAGQGDTEAFF
j_call: TRBJ1-1
v_call: TRBV29-1

cdr3_aa: CASSYGTGVHNEQFF
j_call: TRBJ2-1
v_call: TRBV6-2/TRBV6-3

cdr3_aa: CAWSPLGGGAQETQYF
j_call: TRBJ2-5
v_call: TRBV30

cdr3_aa: CASSLVRGVEQFF
j_call: TRBJ2-1
v_call: TRBV5-6

cdr3_aa: CASSQPIAGSYNEQFF
j_call: TRBJ2-1
v_call: TRBV5-5

cdr3_aa: CASSYRNTDTQYF
j_call: TRBJ2-3
v_call: TRBV13

cdr3_aa: CASRGPNPLSYNEQFF
j_call: TRBJ2-1
v_call: TRBV7-9

cdr3_aa: CASSGGHLYEQYF
j_call: TRBJ2-7
v_call: TRBV18

cdr3_aa: CASGLAGGNRVNEKLFF
j_call: TRBJ1-4
v_call: TRBV7-2

cdr3_aa: CASSSQPNYGYTF
j_call: TRBJ1-2
v_call: TRBV12-3/TRBV12-4

cdr3_aa: CAISDPGVQTPRADTQYF
j_call: TRBJ2-3
v_call: TRBV10-3

cdr3_aa: CASSPNIAGGHNEQSF
j_call: TRBJ2-1
v_call: TRBV9

cdr3_aa: CSGGQGSLGLLHF
j_call: TRBJ1-6
v_call: TRBV20-1

cdr3_aa: CASSEPTGQGNSPLHF
j_call: TRBJ1-6
v_call: TRBV25-1

cdr3_aa: CASSFGGTNEKLFF
j_call: TRBJ1-4
v_call: TRBV12-3/TRBV12-4

cdr3_aa: CASSVGSSLEYGYTF
j_call: TRBJ1-2
v_call: TRBV9

cdr3_aa: CATSRVERTNYEQYF
j_call: TRBJ2-7
v_call: TRBV15

cdr3_aa: CASSERRDTEAFF
j_call: TRBJ1-1
v_call: TRBV2

cdr3_aa: CATLSTGYEQYF
j_call: TRBJ2-7
v_call: TRBV28

cdr3_aa: CASSLAEIYEQYF
j_call: TRBJ2-7
v_call: TRBV7-2

cdr3_aa: CASPRPDTQYF
j_call: TRBJ2-3
v_call: TRBV7-3

cdr3_aa: CAANRGLVYEQYF
j_call: TRBJ2-7
v_call: TRBV30

cdr3_aa: CATSSPTYNEQFF
j_call: TRBJ2-1
v_call: TRBV15

cdr3_aa: CASGGSGAGETQYF
j_call: TRBJ2-5
v_call: TRBV6-1

cdr3_aa: CASSQDLVQETQYF
j_call: TRBJ2-5
v_call: TRBV4-2

cdr3_aa: CALTITRGYTF
j_call: TRBJ1-2
v_call: TRBV30

cdr3_aa: CASSLMGEGAILFHEQYF
j_call: TRBJ2-7
v_call: TRBV7-8

cdr3_aa: CASSQGIRLQRGGGYTF
j_call: TRBJ1-2
v_call: TRBV4-1

cdr3_aa: CASSTAGQGMYGYTF
j_call: TRBJ1-2
v_call: TRBV7-2

cdr3_aa: CASSLESRGGYAF
j_call: TRBJ1-2
v_call: TRBV7-9

cdr3_aa: CACRQGNTGELFF
j_call: TRBJ2-2
v_call: TRBV19

cdr3_aa: CASSQRRETQYF
j_call: TRBJ2-5
v_call: TRBV5-1

cdr3_aa: CSARVLAGGYRLYNEQFF
j_call: TRBJ2-1
v_call: TRBV20-1

cdr3_aa: CASSEKGTSGRGEQFF
j_call: TRBJ2-1
v_call: TRBV2

cdr3_aa: CASRKKGQLYYGYTF
j_call: TRBJ1-2
v_call: TRBV6-5

cdr3_aa: CASSRLGPGNTIYF
j_call: TRBJ1-3
v_call: TRBV6-2/TRBV6-3